These T cell receptor beta chains were read from a single sample in a study of cytomegalovirus exposure and HLA in healthy donors. Some clones are missing from TCRdb's copy, which holds only in-frame ones; the method was immunoSEQ multiplex PCR. The data hold about 140,000 clones, with 88% observed a single time. The sequenced material came from PBMCs. These receptors came from a woman aged 40 to 49 in good health and CMV-seronegative. CDR3s include the opening cysteine and the closing phenylalanine or tryptophan. The D gene is left open where the match is weak. Only part of the rows carry a size: once, few, many, or a class if the clone is expanded.

d_call j_call v_call clone_size cdr3_nt cdr3_aa
TRBD2 TRBJ2-1 TRBV9 NA TGTGCCAGCAGTCGCAGAGCGGGAGTTGGAAATGAGCAGTTCTTC CASSRRAGVGNEQFF
TRBD1 TRBJ2-2 TRBV5-6 NA TGTGCCAGCAGCTTGCCTGGACAGGTGAACACCGGGGAGCTGTTTTTT CASSLPGQVNTGELFF
NA TRBJ2-1 TRBV6-5 few TGTGCCAGCAGGCGCCCGGGGAATGAGCAGTTCTTC CASRRPGNEQFF
NA TRBJ2-1 TRBV7-7 NA TGTGCCAGCAGCTCGACCAGGAACAATGAGCAGTTCTTC CASSSTRNNEQFF
TRBD2 TRBJ2-7 TRBV5-5 NA TGTGCCAGCAGCTTCCTCCAGCGGGAGCCCCACTCGGAGTACTTC CASSFLQREPHSEYF
NA TRBJ1-5 TRBV28 NA TGTGCCGGAGGGGTCCGACAGCCCCAGCATTTT CAGGVRQPQHF
TRBD2 TRBJ2-1 TRBV7-2 NA TGTGCCAGCAGCTCCCCCCAAAGGGCTAGCGGAAACAATGAGCAGTTCTTC CASSSPQRASGNNEQFF
TRBD1 TRBJ2-7 TRBV7-8 NA TGTGCCAGCAGCTTAGCCCGGACAGGACTCTCCTACGAGCAGTACTTC CASSLARTGLSYEQYF
NA TRBJ2-5 TRBV30 once TGTGCCTGGAGCCTCGAGGCCGCTAGGGGGACCCAGTACTTC CAWSLEAARGTQYF
NA TRBJ1-6 TRBV6-5 NA TGTGCCAGCAGTCCGACAACAGGAGTAGTATCACCCCTCCACTTT CASSPTTGVVSPLHF
NA TRBJ2-5 TRBV25-1 NA TGTGCCAGCAGTGAATACAGGGAGACCCAGTACTTC CASSEYRETQYF
TRBD2 TRBJ2-3 TRBV4-2 once TGTGCCAGCAGCCAAGGCCTAGCGGAGATCACAGATACGCAGTATTTT CASSQGLAEITDTQYF
NA TRBJ2-1 TRBV2 NA TGTGCCAGCAGTGCCAGCAGGATAGCGAATGAGCAGTTCTTC CASSASRIANEQFF
NA TRBJ2-1 TRBV5-1 once TGCGCCAGCACCCCCCTTGCAGGGGTAACCTACAATGAGCAGTTCTTC CASTPLAGVTYNEQFF
TRBD2 TRBJ2-3 TRBV7-2 NA TGTGCCAGCAGCTTAGTAGGGACGGGAGGGCTAACAGATACGCAGTATTTT CASSLVGTGGLTDTQYF